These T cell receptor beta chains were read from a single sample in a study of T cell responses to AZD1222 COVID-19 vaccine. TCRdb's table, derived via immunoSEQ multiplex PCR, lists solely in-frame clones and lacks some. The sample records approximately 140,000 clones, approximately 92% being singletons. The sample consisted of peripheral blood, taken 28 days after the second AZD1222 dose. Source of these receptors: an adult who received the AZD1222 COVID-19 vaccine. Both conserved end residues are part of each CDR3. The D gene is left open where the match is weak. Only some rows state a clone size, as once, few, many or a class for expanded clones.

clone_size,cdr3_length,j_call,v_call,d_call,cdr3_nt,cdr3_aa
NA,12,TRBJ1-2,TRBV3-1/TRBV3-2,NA,TGTGCCAGCAGCCAAGAGGGAGGCGGCTACACCTTC,CASSQEGGGYTF
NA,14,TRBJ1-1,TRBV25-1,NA,TGTGCCAGCAGTGATCCACAGAGGTCCACTGAAGCTTTCTTT,CASSDPQRSTEAFF
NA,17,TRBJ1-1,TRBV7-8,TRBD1,TGTGCCAGCAGCTACCCGAGGACAGGGGATCCGAAAACTGAAGCTTTCTTT,CASSYPRTGDPKTEAFF
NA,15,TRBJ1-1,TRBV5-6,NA,TGTGCCAGCAGCCCCGGAGCAGGGGTCCCTACGGAAGCTTTCTTT,CASSPGAGVPTEAFF
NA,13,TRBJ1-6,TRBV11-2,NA,TGTGCCAGCAGCTTATATACGGACTCACCCCTCCACTTT,CASSLYTDSPLHF
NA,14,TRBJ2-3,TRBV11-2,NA,TGTGCCAGCAGCTTAGTAACGGACCCAGATACGCAGTATTTT,CASSLVTDPDTQYF
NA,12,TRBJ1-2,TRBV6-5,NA,TGTGCCAGCAGATTGACAGACTATGGCTACACCTTC,CASRLTDYGYTF
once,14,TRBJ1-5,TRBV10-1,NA,TGCGCCAGCAGTGTGGGCAGGGGCGATCAGCCCCAGCATTTT,CASSVGRGDQPQHF
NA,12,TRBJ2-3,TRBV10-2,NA,TGCGCCAGCAGTGCCTCCGGGGATACGCAGTATTTT,CASSASGDTQYF
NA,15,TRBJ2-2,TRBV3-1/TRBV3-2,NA,TGTGCCAGCAGTCGACAGGCGTCGGGCACCGGGGAGCTGTTTTTT,CASSRQASGTGELFF
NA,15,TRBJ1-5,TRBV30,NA,TGTGCCTGGGGAAGGGGAGGGGATGGCAATCAGCCCCAGCATTTT,CAWGRGGDGNQPQHF
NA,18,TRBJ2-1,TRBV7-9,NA,TGTGCCAGCAGCTCACCCGGCGGTAGCGACACTCATCGCAATGAGCAGTTCTTC,CASSSPGGSDTHRNEQFF
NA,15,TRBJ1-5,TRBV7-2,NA,TGTGCCAGCAGCTCTACCCTAGTGGGCAATCAGCCCCAGCATTTT,CASSSTLVGNQPQHF
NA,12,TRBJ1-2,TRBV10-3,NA,TGTGCCTCCGGACAGAGCGGCTATGGCTACACCTTC,CASGQSGYGYTF
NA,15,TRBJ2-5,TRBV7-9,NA,TGTGCCAGCAGCTTAGGGGAGCAGGGACAAGAGACCCAGTACTTC,CASSLGEQGQETQYF
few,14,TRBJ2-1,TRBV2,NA,TGTGCCAGCAGTGTGAGGACTATTTACAATGAGCAGTTCTTC,CASSVRTIYNEQFF
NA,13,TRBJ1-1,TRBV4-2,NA,TGTGCCAGCAGCCCGGGAGGACTCAGTGAAGCTTTCTTT,CASSPGGLSEAFF
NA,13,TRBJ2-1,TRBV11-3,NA,TGTGCCAGCAGCCCCACTCCTTACAATGAGCAGTTCTTC,CASSPTPYNEQFF
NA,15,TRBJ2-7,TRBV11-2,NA,TGTGCCAGCAGCCCAGGACACCAGGGCTCCTACGAGCAGTACTTC,CASSPGHQGSYEQYF
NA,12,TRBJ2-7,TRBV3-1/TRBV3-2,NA,TGTGCCAGCGAGGGTGGGAGCTACGAGCAGTACTTC,CASEGGSYEQYF
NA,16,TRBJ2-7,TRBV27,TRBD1,TGTGCCAGCAGTAACGTGGACAGGGTAGGGGCCTACGAGCAGTACTTC,CASSNVDRVGAYEQYF
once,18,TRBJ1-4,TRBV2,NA,TGTGCCAGCAGAGTGGCAGGGCAGGCTGAAGCAACTAATGAAAAACTGTTTTTT,CASRVAGQAEATNEKLFF
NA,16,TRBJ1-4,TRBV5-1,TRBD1,TGCGCCAGCAGCTTGGCCAAGGACAGGGGCCCTGAAAAACTGTTTTTT,CASSLAKDRGPEKLFF
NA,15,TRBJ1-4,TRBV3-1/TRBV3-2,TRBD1,TGTGCCAGCAGCCATCCCCGGGACAGAAATGAAAAACTGTTTTTT,CASSHPRDRNEKLFF
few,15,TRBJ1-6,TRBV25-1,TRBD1,TGTGCCAGCAGCGGACAGGGGGCCTCCGCTTCACCCCTCCACTTT,CASSGQGASASPLHF
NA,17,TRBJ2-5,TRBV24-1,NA,TGTGCCACCAGTGGAAGAGGGGGAGGGGAGGGACAAGAGACCCAGTACTTC,CATSGRGGGEGQETQYF
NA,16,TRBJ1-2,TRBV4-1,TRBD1,TGCGCCAGCAGCCAAGGACAGGGAACTGCTAACTATGGCTACACCTTC,CASSQGQGTANYGYTF
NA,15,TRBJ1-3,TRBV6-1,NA,TGTGCCAGCAGTGAAAGGGTGAACTCTGGAAACACCATATATTTT,CASSERVNSGNTIYF
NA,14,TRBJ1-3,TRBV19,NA,TGTGCCAGTAGTAGTGACAGACGGCGAAACACCATATATTTT,CASSSDRRRNTIYF
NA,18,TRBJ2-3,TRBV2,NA,TGTGCCAGCAGTTTCCCCTTAACCGCTGTATCTAGCACAGATACGCAGTATTTT,CASSFPLTAVSSTDTQYF
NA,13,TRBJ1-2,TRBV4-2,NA,TGTGCCAGCAGCAGCACGGCTAACTATGGCTACACCTTC,CASSSTANYGYTF
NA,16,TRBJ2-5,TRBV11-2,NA,TGTGCCAGCAGAAAACGGGTGGCGGGGTGGACAGAGACCCAGTACTTC,CASRKRVAGWTETQYF
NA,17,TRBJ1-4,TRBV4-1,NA,TGCGCCAGCAGCCAAGTCCCCCAGGGAAGAGTTAATGAAAAACTGTTTTTT,CASSQVPQGRVNEKLFF
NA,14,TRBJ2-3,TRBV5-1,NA,TGCGCCAGCAGCTTGAGGTCTAGCACAGATACGCAGTATTTT,CASSLRSSTDTQYF
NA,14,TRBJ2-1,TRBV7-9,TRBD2,TGTGCCAGCAGCCCACGGGGAGCGGGAGTGGAGCAGTTCTTC,CASSPRGAGVEQFF
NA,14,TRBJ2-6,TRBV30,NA,TGTGCCTGGAGCCGCGATTCTGGGGCCAACGTCCTGACTTTC,CAWSRDSGANVLTF
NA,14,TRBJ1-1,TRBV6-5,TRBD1,TGTGCCAGCAGTTTGGGACAGATGAACACTGAAGCTTTCTTT,CASSLGQMNTEAFF
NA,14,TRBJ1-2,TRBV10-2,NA,TGCGCCAGCAGTGAGACGCAGGGTAACTATGGCTACACCTTC,CASSETQGNYGYTF
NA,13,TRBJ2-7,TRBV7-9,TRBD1,TGTGCCAGCAGCACTTTTACAGGGGACGAGCAGTACTTC,CASSTFTGDEQYF
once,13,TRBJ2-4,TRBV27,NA,TGTGCCAGCAGCTACGGGAGTCAAAACATTCAGTACTTC,CASSYGSQNIQYF
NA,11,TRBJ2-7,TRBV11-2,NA,TGTGCCAGCAGCTCCAGCTACGAGCAGTACTTC,CASSSSYEQYF
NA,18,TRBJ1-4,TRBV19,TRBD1,TGTGCCAGTAACTACGGACAGGGGGGGAGAAAGACTAATGAAAAACTGTTTTTT,CASNYGQGGRKTNEKLFF
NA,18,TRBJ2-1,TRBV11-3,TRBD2,TGTGCCAGCAGCTTAGGGTCCCTAGCGGGAGCCGTTTACAATGAGCAGTTCTTC,CASSLGSLAGAVYNEQFF
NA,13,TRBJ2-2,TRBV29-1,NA,TGCAGCGTTGAAGATCCGCTCGCGGGGGAGCTGTTTTTT,CSVEDPLAGELFF
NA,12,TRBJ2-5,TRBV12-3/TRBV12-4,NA,TGTGCCAGCAGTTTTGCGGGAGAGACCCAGTACTTC,CASSFAGETQYF
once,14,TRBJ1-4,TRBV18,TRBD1,TGTGCCAGCTCACCATATCAACAGGGGCCAGGAGTTTTTTTT,CASSPYQQGPGVFF